This T cell receptor beta chain was found in a study of T cells in pancreatic ductal adenocarcinoma. Study-wide points: Unique clonotypes were 7.5 to 8.5-fold more numerous in blood than in tumor.

Surgery without prior neoadjuvant therapy was the treatment of the selected pancreatic ductal adenocarcinoma patients. As for this clone: Its antigen is not known.

Here immunoSEQ multiplex PCR was the method, and the copy in TCRdb shows in-frame clones only, minus some. This sample carries about 16,000 clones, around 90% of them seen once, and the ten largest clones take about 17%. The J segment lost 12 bases and the V segment lost 0 bases, leaving 13 bases of the junction unmatched. CDR1 is SGHKS, CDR2 YYEKEE, per germline (reference sequence). The CDR3 has 16 residues. Specimen: PBMCs. The chain joins TRBV5-5 to TRBJ2-4; 9 bases are a match to TRBD2. The TCR was taken from a human donor with pancreatic ductal adenocarcinoma. The CDR3 sequence is CASSLAPTRGTSTQYF. The CDR3, as DNA: TGTGCCAGCAGCTTGGCCCCAACCCGCGGGACTAGCACTCAGTACTTC.